Given below is one T cell receptor beta chain in context. The target antigen is unknown. This specimen comes from a study of beta chain features in type 1 diabetes. For the study at large: All samples together contributed almost 110,000,000 sorted cells for examination.

Notes on the study in general: Whatever favoring of shorter templates PCR might show would apply equally to patients and controls.

V lost 2 bases and J lost 8, with 21 bases in between. The CDR3 consists of 15 residues. CDR1 is GTSNPN and CDR2 is SVGIG in the germline V gene (reference sequence). The authors reverse transcribed all of the isolated RNA, so sequencing captured expressed TCRB transcripts. Naive, central memory and regulatory T cell samples yielded around 3.5 million reads on average. Data came from immunoSEQ multiplex PCR; TCRdb stores just in-frame clones and leaves some out. The sample records a few hundred thousand clones, about 15% being singletons. Material for sequencing was naive CD4+ T cells from blood. The clonotype comes from a man younger than 40 in good health. The chain uses TRBV30 and TRBJ1-2; tentative D call: TRBD1 (6 bases). The CDR3 nucleotides are TGTGCCTGGAGTTCGCTGGGACCGAGGGGGTCGGGCTACACCTTC. Protein product: CAWSSLGPRGSGYTF.